This T cell receptor (beta chain) came from a study of cytomegalovirus exposure and HLA in healthy donors (dated by TCRdb to 2016 to 2017). For the wider study: According to a later analysis, one platform produced both the 120 validation repertoires and the 666 repertoires of the first cohort. The study aimed to test whether signatures of past pathogen exposure could be identified by cataloging public T cell receptors. A separate validation cohort of 100 to 150 different subjects was used in addition to the 666-subject first cohort. To predict cytomegalovirus infection status, the study brought together high-throughput TCR immunosequencing, statistical association of individual TCRs with disease status, and machine learning. Overall study results and their limits: According to the authors, the approach could potentially be generalized to other disease states and immunological phenotypes. The classifier was reported to diagnose cytomegalovirus status with high specificity and sensitivity in both the original and validation cohorts. All 120 or so repertoires were used to score co-occurrence in the validation cohort in a later analysis, because that analysis had no HLA typing for the cohort. Across donors, most TCR sequences were observed very rarely, whereas some public TCRs were present in many individuals. A later analysis found that TCRs clustered in the first cohort also tended to co-occur in the 110 or so validation repertoires, with more than 90% of cluster scores above 0. The study gave a list of about 150 TCR beta chains associated with cytomegalovirus. In vitro tests confirmed that three of the cytomegalovirus-associated TCR beta chains recognize cytomegalovirus antigens.

Receptor amplification or capture employed the immunoSEQ multiplex PCR assay. As for how the authors treated the data: A statistical classification framework was built to diagnose cytomegalovirus status from the catalog of TCR beta chain sequences. The source is immuneACCESS, and TCRdb retained only in-frame sequences with V and J called. Part of the clones is not carried over; for the studies checked, unresolved V genes explain less than half of this, and the remainder is unexplained. V and J calls and clone size are those listed in that table; D and trimming were worked out from the DNA. The sample table contains 200,000 to 300,000 clones; only one count was recorded for about 90% of them. In total, the top ten clones hold around 3.1% of the sample. This clone has a handful of counts. Its antigen remains undetermined. Per-base quality was not reported, and no clone a single base away is much larger than it.

V and J lose 3 bases and 3 bases, and a span of 12 bases separates them. Looking up the germline V gene yields CDR1 MDHEN and CDR2 SYDVKM. Including the terminal cysteine and phenylalanine, the CDR3 comprises 14 residues. Here the CDR3 DNA is all that survives: 42 bases in frame from base 1. The donors were included in the validation cohort of over a hundred subjects, a group kept apart from the roughly 690-subject first cohort. The clonotype originates from a woman aged 25 to 39 in good health and CMV-seronegative. Material: PBMCs. The sequence joins TRBV28 to TRBJ2-7; the D gene is not confidently resolved. The CDR3 has the sequence CASSFLHSLYEQYF. The DNA sequence reads TGTGCCAGCAGTTTTTTGCACAGCCTCTACGAGCAGTACTTC.